One and the same sample provided the 20 T cell receptor beta chains below, sequenced in a study of cytomegalovirus exposure and HLA in healthy donors. PCR employed 60 Vbeta and 13 Jbeta primers. TCRdb's copy holds only in-frame clones and misses some; the assay was immunoSEQ multiplex PCR. The top ten clones hold roughly 2% of a sample with 100,000 or so clones, approximately 72% of them seen once. Sequenced input: PBMCs. These receptors originate from a woman aged 40 to 50 in good health and CMV-seronegative.

This clone occurred once. V is TRBV4-2 and J is TRBJ2-2; D remains unclear. There are 16 residues in the CDR3. Trimming took off 0 bases at V and 5 bases at J, with 13 bases between the two ends. In germline, CDR1 is LGHNA, CDR2 YNFKEQ. This CDR3 reads CASSQDLGSPTGELFF. The CDR3 DNA is TGTGCCAGCAGCCAAGATCTGGGCTCGCCGACCGGGGAGCTGTTTTTT.

The genes are TRBV9 and TRBJ2-5; D remains unclear. V lost 0 bases to trimming and J lost 1 base, with 4 bases between them. Germline lookup yields CDR1 SGDLS and CDR2 YYNGEE. The CDR3 consists of 13 residues. The CDR3 DNA reads TGTGCCAGCAGCGTAGGGCCCCAAGAGACCCAGTACTTC. As protein: CASSVGPQETQYF.

The chain links TRBV9 to TRBJ1-5; D may be TRBD1 (5 bases). Trimming left V 0 bases short and J 6 bases short, with 10 bases between. Germline CDR1 reads SGDLS; CDR2 reads YYNGEE. CDR3 length: 14 amino acids. The CDR3 loop is CASSVGQGGQPQHF. CDR3 nucleotide sequence: TGTGCCAGCAGCGTAGGGCAGGGAGGTCAGCCCCAGCATTTT.

The V call is TRBV23-1, the J call TRBJ2-2, with a tentative D call TRBD2 (5 bases). TRBV23-1 is an open reading frame whose function is uncertain. The CDR3 totals 15 residues. Deletions cut 0 bases from V and 7 bases from J, with 12 bases between. CDR3 DNA: TGCGCCAGCAGTCAATCGATGGACGGGATCGGGGAGCTGTTTTTT. Residues: CASSQSMDGIGELFF.

A few counts support this clone. This sequence joins TRBV14 and TRBJ2-3; D not certain. Trimming removed 3 bases from V and 1 base from J, with 5 bases in between. The CDR3 loop spans 13 amino acids. The V gene's germline CDR1 is SGHDN and CDR2 FVKESK. CDR3 loop: CASSHIGTDTQYF. In DNA, the CDR3 is TGTGCCAGCAGCCACATAGGCACAGATACGCAGTATTTT.

The DNA of the CDR3 is TGTGCTAGTGGTTCACAGGGGTTGAGCACTGAAGCTTTCTTT. It specifies CASGSQGLSTEAFF. The chain employs TRBV12-5 and TRBJ1-1; 7 bases match TRBD1. The CDR3 has 14 residues. From germline, CDR1 is LGHNT and CDR2 FRNRAP. The junction had 6 bases not matched to a gene; V was cut back by 4 bases and J by 4 bases.

A note on this clone: One junction end does not reproduce the germline sequence, and a read error may be involved. The chain links TRBV7-2 to TRBJ1-1; D not resolved. This CDR3 comprises 14 residues. Germline loops: CDR1 SGHTA, CDR2 FQGNSA. The CDR3 region has the DNA TGTGCCAGCAGCGTAGCCTCGGTGAACACTGAAGCTTTCTTT. Amino acids: CASSVASVNTEAFF.

This sequence joins TRBV2 and TRBJ1-3; D possibly corresponds to TRBD1 (6 bases). The CDR3 runs 14 residues. Germline V CDR1 and CDR2: SNHLY, FYNNEI. V lost 4 bases, J lost 0 bases, and 7 bases lay in between. The CDR3: CASSGQVSGNTIYF. The CDR3 region has the DNA TGTGCCAGCAGTGGACAGGTCTCTGGAAACACCATATATTTT. The full variable domain, completed using reference TRBV2 and TRBJ1-3, is EPEVTQTPSHQVTQMGQEVILRCVPISNHLYFYWYRQILGQKVEFLVSFYNNEISEKSEIFDDQFSVERPDGSNFTLKIRSTKLEDSAMYFCASSGQVSGNTIYFGEGSWLTVV.

Remarks on this clone: The germline gene is not matched at one end of the junction; a read error may be the cause. This chain links TRBV7-9 with TRBJ2-1; 11 nucleotides agree with TRBD1. In germline, CDR1 is SEHNR, CDR2 FQNEAQ (reference sequence). There are 15 residues in the CDR3. The CDR3 sequence: CSSSWTGGTYNEQFF. The CDR3 DNA follows: TGTTCCAGCAGCTGGACAGGGGGCACCTACAATGAGCAGTTCTTC.

This sequence joins TRBV11-2 and TRBJ2-2, with D possibly being TRBD1 (6 bases). Trimming took off 7 bases at V and 0 bases at J, with 15 bases between the two ends. CDR1 is SGHAT, CDR2 FQNNGV, per germline. The CDR3 covers 16 residues. The CDR3 region is CASTPGQWANTGELFF. The DNA of the CDR3 is TGTGCCAGCACCCCCGGACAGTGGGCGAACACCGGGGAGCTGTTTTTT.

This sequence joins TRBV7-3 and TRBJ2-7; 7 bases match TRBD1. This CDR3 has 13 amino acids. CDR1 and CDR2 (germline): SGHTA, FQGTGA. The junction had 5 bases not matched to a gene; V was cut back by 3 bases and J by 6 bases. The CDR3 region is CASSLRQGREQYF. The CDR3 DNA is TGTGCCAGCAGCTTGAGACAGGGCCGCGAGCAGTACTTC.

The J gene is TRBJ2-2, the V gene TRBV6-1; 7 bases align to TRBD1. Germline lookup yields CDR1 MNHNS and CDR2 SASEGT. This CDR3 is built from 15 residues. J lost 3 bases, V lost 3 bases, and 4 bases had no gene match. CDR3 region: CASSEGTAYTGELFF. CDR3 nucleotide sequence: TGTGCCAGCAGTGAGGGGACAGCCTACACCGGGGAGCTGTTTTTT.

The gene calls are TRBV9 and TRBJ1-4, with D perhaps matching TRBD1 (6 bases). V gave up 0 bases and J gave up 6 bases, with 15 bases separating them. The CDR3 is made up of 16 amino acids. Germline CDR1 is SGDLS and CDR2 is YYNGEE. CDR3 protein: CASSVGLRAGDEKLFF. As DNA, the CDR3 is TGTGCCAGCAGCGTAGGATTGAGGGCAGGGGATGAAAAACTGTTTTTT.

This CDR3 reads CASSMRTPYEQYF. CDR3 nucleotides: TGTGCCAGCAGTATGAGGACACCTTACGAGCAGTACTTC. The chain uses TRBV27 and TRBJ2-7; possibly TRBD1 for D (5 bases). The CDR3 is 13 residues long. The germline V and J ends were trimmed by 5 bases and 4 bases, with 12 bases remaining between them. Germline V lookup: CDR1 MNHEY, CDR2 SMNVEV (reference sequence).

This chain uses TRBV29-1 with TRBJ2-4; possibly TRBD2 for D (5 bases). The CDR3 spans 17 residues. Trimming removed 0 bases at V and 3 bases at J, with 18 bases between. Germline V gene data show CDR1 as SQVTM and CDR2 as ANQGSEA. This CDR3 is CSVEDTTFIGDKNIQYF. Written as DNA, the CDR3 is TGCAGCGTTGAAGACACCACCTTCATCGGGGACAAAAACATTCAGTACTTC.

The chain is built from TRBV10-3 and TRBJ2-2; perhaps TRBD1 as D (5 bases). The CDR3 consists of 15 residues. V lost 0 bases to trimming and J lost 3 bases, with 8 bases between them. Germline assignment: CDR1 ENHRY and CDR2 SYGVKD. The CDR3 nucleotides are TGTGCCATCAGTGAGTCGGGCAGGGACACCGGGGAGCTGTTTTTT. This gives the protein CAISESGRDTGELFF.

The chain employs TRBV27 and TRBJ1-4; TRBD1 matches at 8 bases. The germline gives CDR1 MNHEY, CDR2 SMNVEV (reference sequence). V trimming: 3 bases; J trimming: 8 bases; junction bases outside the gene matches: 2. This CDR3 is built from 13 residues. The DNA of the CDR3 is TGTGCCAGCAGTTTCTGGACAGGGGAAAAACTGTTTTTT. Translation: CASSFWTGEKLFF.

The CDR3 nucleotides read TGTGCCAGCGCAACTACCGCAGGGGGCGCTTATAATTCACCCCTCCACTTT. It specifies CASATTAGGAYNSPLHF. The rearrangement links TRBV27 to TRBJ1-6, with TRBD1 identical over 8 bases. V shed 8 bases and J 4 bases; nucleotides not matched to a gene: 13. This CDR3 is built from 17 residues. The germline V gene encodes CDR1 MNHEY and CDR2 SMNVEV (reference sequence).

The chain carries TRBV5-8 and TRBJ2-7, with D perhaps assigned TRBD1 or TRBD2 (9 bases each). The CDR3 totals 19 residues. V lost 7 bases and J lost 4, with 33 bases in between. Germline loops: CDR1 SGHTS, CDR2 YDEGEE. The CDR3 DNA reads TGTGCCAGCCCCTTTTCCCGGGACAGGGTTCTAGCGGGGATATACGAGCAGTACTTC. Encoded protein: CASPFSRDRVLAGIYEQYF.

This clone came up once. The chain carries TRBV5-1 and TRBJ2-5; 11 positions agree with TRBD2. V was clipped by 4 bases and J by 1 base; unmatched bases: 6. The V gene's germline CDR1 is SGHRS and CDR2 YFSETQ. The length of the CDR3 is 16 residues. As DNA, the CDR3 is TGCGCCAGCAGCCCCACTAGCGGGGGCCCCCAAGAGACCCAGTACTTC. This codes for CASSPTSGGPQETQYF.